In its sample, the clone carrying this TCR beta chain was seen once. Its antigen is unidentified. The data stem from a study of T cell responses to AZD1222 COVID-19 vaccine. Study-level points and caveats: Repertoire sampling occurred only after the peak T cell response.

Libraries were prepared by immunoSEQ multiplex PCR; TCRdb keeps only in-frame clonotypes and omits some of them. The sample includes about 140,000 clones, approximately 92% of them seen just once. Deletions cut 4 bases from V and 4 bases from J, with 8 bases between. CDR1 is LNHNV, CDR2 YYDKDF, per germline (reference sequence). The length of the CDR3 is 13 residues. The sequence came from an adult who received the AZD1222 COVID-19 vaccine. The chain recombines TRBV15 with TRBJ1-5; D call uncertain. Sample: peripheral blood, taken 28 days after the second AZD1222 dose. CDR3 sequence reads: CATSIRLNQPQHF. CDR3 DNA sequence: TGTGCCACCAGCATTAGATTGAATCAGCCCCAGCATTTT. The complete variable domain, with remaining parts taken from reference TRBV15 and TRBJ1-5, reads DAMVIQNPRYQVTQFGKPVTLSCSQTLNHNVMYWYQQKSSQAPKLLFHYYDKDFNNEADTPDNFQSRRPNTSFCFLDIRSPGLGDTAMYLCATSIRLNQPQHFGDGTRLSIL.